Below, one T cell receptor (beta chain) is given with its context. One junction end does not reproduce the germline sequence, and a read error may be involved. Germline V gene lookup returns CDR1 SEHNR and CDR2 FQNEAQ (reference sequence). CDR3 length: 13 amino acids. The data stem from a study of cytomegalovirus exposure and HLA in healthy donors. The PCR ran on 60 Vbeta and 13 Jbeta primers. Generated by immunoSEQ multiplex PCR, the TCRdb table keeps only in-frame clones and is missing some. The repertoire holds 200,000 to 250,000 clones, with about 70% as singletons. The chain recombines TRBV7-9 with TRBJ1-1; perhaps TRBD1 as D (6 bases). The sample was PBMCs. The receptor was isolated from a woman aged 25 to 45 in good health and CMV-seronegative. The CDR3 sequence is CSSSLTGFSEAFF. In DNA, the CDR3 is TGTTCCAGCAGCTTAACAGGGTTTTCTGAAGCTTTCTTT.